This TCR beta chain was obtained from a study of blood T cell repertoires in COVID-19. At the level of the study: Sources were T cells, B-cell-depleted T cells, or PBMCs; the material itself was cDNA or gDNA.

Ages ranged from about 18 to 89 years, with residence in 24 US areas. Donors were grouped by their self-reported clinical history. The V and J ends lost 4 bases and 0 bases respectively, with 16 bases between them. CDR3 length: 17 amino acids. The germline gives CDR1 LGHNA, CDR2 YNFKEQ. Sequenced by immunoSEQ multiplex PCR; TCRdb stores in-frame clones only, minus some. The data show about 200,000 clones, 86% seen once. The sequenced material came from PBMCs or T cells enriched from blood (not recorded which). This chain links TRBV4-2 with TRBJ1-3; the D is unclear. The clonotype was recovered from a woman in her thirties or forties with acute COVID-19. CDR3 bases: TGTGCCAGCAGCCGTCAACCCGGTCTATACTCTGGAAACACCATATATTTT. It specifies CASSRQPGLYSGNTIYF.